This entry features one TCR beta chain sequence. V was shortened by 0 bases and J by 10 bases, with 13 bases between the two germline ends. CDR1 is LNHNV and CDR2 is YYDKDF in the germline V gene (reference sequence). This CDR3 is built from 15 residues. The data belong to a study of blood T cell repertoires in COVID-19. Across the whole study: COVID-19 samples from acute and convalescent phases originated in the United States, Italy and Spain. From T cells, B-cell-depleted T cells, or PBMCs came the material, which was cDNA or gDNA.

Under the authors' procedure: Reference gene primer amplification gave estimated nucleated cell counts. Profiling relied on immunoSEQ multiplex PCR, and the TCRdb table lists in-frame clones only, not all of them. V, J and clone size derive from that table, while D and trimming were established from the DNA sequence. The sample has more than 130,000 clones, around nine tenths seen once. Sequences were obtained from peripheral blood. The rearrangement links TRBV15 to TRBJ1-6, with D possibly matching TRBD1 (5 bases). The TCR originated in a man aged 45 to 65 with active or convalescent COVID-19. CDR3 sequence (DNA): TGTGCCACCAGCAGAGATAGGCAGGGCCCCTCACCCCTCCACTTT. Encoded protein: CATSRDRQGPSPLHF.